This TCR beta chain was documented in a study of blood T cell repertoires in COVID-19. Study-wide background: Samples representing acute and convalescent COVID-19 were sourced from the United States, Italy and Spain. T cells, B-cell-depleted T cells, or PBMCs supplied cDNA or gDNA.

In the original processing: By means of reference gene primer amplification, nucleated cell counts were estimated. TCRdb's table, derived via immunoSEQ multiplex PCR, lists solely in-frame clones and lacks some. Clonal size and the V and J genes are those of that table, whereas D and trimming came from the DNA. The sample holds about 140,000 clones, under 80% seen once. This clone turned up a few times. The sequencing sample was made of peripheral blood. The TCR comes from a man older than 75 with acute or convalescent COVID-19.

The DNA for the CDR3 is TGTGCCAGCAGACCAACTAGCGCTCCGAATGAGCAGTTCTTC. The encoded protein is CASRPTSAPNEQFF. The chain recombines TRBV28 with TRBJ2-1; TRBD2 matches 7 bases. V dropped 6 bases and J dropped 7; count of bases not matched to a gene: 9. CDR3 length: 14 residues. The germline CDR1 and CDR2 sequences are MDHEN and SYDVKM.